This T cell receptor (beta chain) was sequenced for a study of cytomegalovirus exposure and HLA in healthy donors. Study-wide results and limits: In an earlier analysis, most TCR beta V segments were productive about 87% or about 30% of the time. Many donors shared some public TCRs, even though most TCR sequences were rare.

Amplification used 60 Vbeta primers and 13 Jbeta primers. Repertoires were generated with immunoSEQ multiplex PCR, while TCRdb's copy carries only in-frame clones and drops some. This listing includes 56,000 or so clones. Per germline, CDR1 MNHEY and CDR2 SVGAGI. The V gene lost 5 bases and the J gene lost 0 bases, with 13 bases spanning the gap. This CDR3 is 15 amino acids long. Comment on this clone: Its antigen is unidentified.

The TCR originated in a female donor in good health and CMV-seronegative. The chain employs TRBV6-5 and TRBJ1-1; tentatively, D is TRBD1 (5 bases). Sequencing used PBMCs. The CDR3 loop is CASSPAGSLNTEAFF. CDR3 DNA sequence: TGTGCCAGCAGTCCGGCAGGGTCCCTGAACACTGAAGCTTTCTTT.